These 26 T cell receptor beta chains were sequenced from one sample in a study of human thymus T cells. The data were produced by immunoSEQ multiplex PCR, yet TCRdb's version contains in-frame clones alone and is incomplete. The sample lists tens of thousands of clones; 95% were seen once. Resections from corrective heart surgery provided thymus tissue. The sequenced sample was thymus tissue. The receptors were gathered from a girl under two years old with a congenital heart defect but otherwise immunologically healthy.

The chain has TRBV29-1 and TRBJ2-1; tentatively, D is TRBD2 (6 bases). The CDR3 sequence is 12 residues long. Looked up from germline, CDR1 is SQVTM and CDR2 is ANQGSEA. Trimming stripped 4 bases from V and 6 bases from J, with 10 bases between. The chain's CDR3 is CSVGVAANEQFF. CDR3 DNA: TGCAGCGTTGGAGTAGCGGCCAATGAGCAGTTCTTC.

The rearrangement joins TRBV15 to TRBJ1-3, with a weak D call TRBD1 (5 bases). The germline V gene has CDR1 LNHNV and CDR2 YYDKDF (reference sequence). V shed 5 bases and J shed 0 bases, with 23 bases lying between them. The CDR3 totals 19 residues. DNA for the CDR3: TGTGCCACCAGCGGACCCAGTACCCCAACTGGACACTCTGGAAACACCATATATTTT. It yields the protein CATSGPSTPTGHSGNTIYF.

The rearrangement links TRBV6-5 to TRBJ2-7; 7 bases agree with TRBD1. The CDR3 length is 14 residues. Trimming removed 5 bases from V and 5 bases from J; junction bases left unmatched: 9. Per the germline V gene, CDR1 is MNHEY and CDR2 is SVGAGI. DNA of the CDR3: TGTGCCAGCAGTACCTCTCTTCAGGGGGACGAGCAGTACTTC. This codes for CASSTSLQGDEQYF.

The chain links TRBV6-4 to TRBJ2-6, with TRBD1 identical over 11 bases. The germline CDR1 and CDR2 sequences are MRHNA and SNTAGT. The junction had 3 bases not matched to a gene; V was cut back by 0 bases and J by 2 bases. The CDR3 runs to 18 residues. Here the CDR3 DNA reads TGTGCCAGCAGTGACTCGGGGACAGGGGGTACTGGGGCCAACGTCCTGACTTTC. Translated: CASSDSGTGGTGANVLTF.

The chain joins TRBV19 to TRBJ2-3; TRBD2 matches at 9 bases. Germline V gene sequence: CDR1 LNHDA, CDR2 SQIVND (reference sequence). The CDR3 is 15 amino acids. V lost 3 bases to trimming and J lost 6 bases; unmatched junction nucleotides: 7. The CDR3 spells CASSILAGAGDTQYF. CDR3 DNA: TGTGCCAGTAGTATTTTAGCGGGAGCTGGTGATACGCAGTATTTT.

This chain links TRBV4-2 with TRBJ2-7, with 7 bases matching TRBD2. From germline, CDR1 is LGHNA and CDR2 YNFKEQ. The V gene end was trimmed by 1 base and the J gene end by 3 bases; junction bases not matched to a gene: 15. The length of the CDR3 is 18 residues. The chain's CDR3 is CASSQVTGGTLNIYEQYF. The CDR3 bases are TGTGCCAGCAGCCAAGTGACGGGGGGAACCCTTAACATCTACGAGCAGTACTTC.

The gene calls are TRBV4-3 and TRBJ2-3; unclear D gene. The CDR3 has 16 residues. Germline-derived CDR1 and CDR2 are LGHNA and YSLEER. V lost 0 bases, J lost 1 base, and 11 bases lay in between. In DNA, the CDR3 is TGCGCCAGCAGCCAAGATACCCCCTCCCGCACAGATACGCAGTATTTT. This codes for CASSQDTPSRTDTQYF.

This clone has a single count. The junction departs from the called germline gene at one end, perhaps through a read error. This chain connects TRBV10-3 to TRBJ2-5; TRBD1 matches at 8 bases. There are 14 residues in the CDR3. Germline CDR1 and CDR2: ENHRY and SYGVKD. The CDR3 coding sequence is TGTGCCATCAGTGGAGGGACAGGCCAAGAGACCCAATACTTC. Its translation is CAISGGTGQETQYF.

The chain recombines TRBV4-1 with TRBJ2-7, with D perhaps matching TRBD2 (7 bases). With 0 bases removed from V and 0 bases from J, the gap between germline ends came to 15 bases. The V gene's germline CDR1 is MGHRA and CDR2 YSYEKL. The CDR3 loop spans 17 amino acids. In nucleotides, the CDR3 is TGCGCCAGCAGCCAAGAGCGGGGGCAAACGTCCTCCTACGAGCAGTACTTC. This encodes CASSQERGQTSSYEQYF.

This chain joins TRBV18 and TRBJ1-1; D ambiguous. V was trimmed by 3 bases and J by 0 bases, leaving 20 bases between them. Germline assignment: CDR1 KGHSH and CDR2 LQKENI. The CDR3 contains 18 residues. In nucleotides, the CDR3 is TGTGCCAGCTCACCGGACGGAATCTTTGGGAAAATGAACACTGAAGCTTTCTTT. It codes for CASSPDGIFGKMNTEAFF.

The rearrangement links TRBV21-1 to TRBJ2-7. TRBV21-1 is a listed pseudogene. The CDR3 sequence is 17 residues long. The CDR3 DNA sequence: TGTGCCAGCAGCAAAATCCTTGATCGGGCAGGCCGGTACGAGCAGTACTTC. As protein: CASSKILDRAGRYEQYF.

The chain employs TRBV11-2 and TRBJ2-5; possible D gene TRBD1, 6 bases. CDR3 length equals 16 residues. Germline CDR1 SGHAT, CDR2 FQNNGV. V was cut by 5 bases and J by 2 bases, with 18 bases left in between. The CDR3 is CASSPTPHREQETQYF. The CDR3 DNA reads TGTGCCAGCAGCCCGACCCCACACAGGGAGCAAGAGACCCAGTACTTC. The full variable domain, rest sourced from reference TRBV11-2 and TRBJ2-5, is EAGVAQSPRYKIIEKRQSVAFWCNPISGHATLYWYQQILGQGPKLLIQFQNNGVVDDSQLPKDRFSAERLKGVDSTLKIQPAKLEDSAVYLCASSPTPHREQETQYFGPGTRLLVL.

This sequence joins TRBV7-2 and TRBJ2-6; D unresolved. The germline gives CDR1 SGHTA, CDR2 FQGNSA. V lost 7 bases and J 1 base, leaving 14 bases between the germline ends. This CDR3 has 16 amino acids. CDR3 sequence reads: CASTRALPSGANVLTF. In DNA, the CDR3 is TGTGCCAGCACCCGGGCCCTTCCTTCTGGGGCCAACGTCCTGACTTTC.

The chain recombines TRBV12-5 with TRBJ1-1; D perhaps matches TRBD1 (5 bases). CDR3 length: 18 residues. In germline, CDR1 is LGHNT, CDR2 FRNRAP. V lost 0 bases and J 5 bases, leaving 22 bases between the germline ends. CDR3 sequence reads: CASGLVTGPSKWGTEAFF. CDR3 DNA: TGTGCTAGTGGTTTGGTAACGGGACCGAGTAAATGGGGTACTGAAGCTTTCTTT. The whole variable domain, filled in from reference TRBV12-5 and TRBJ1-1, reads DARVTQTPRHKVTEMGQEVTMRCQPILGHNTVFWYRQTMMQGLELLAYFRNRAPLDDSGMPKDRFSAEMPDATLATLKIQPSEPRDSAVYFCASGLVTGPSKWGTEAFFGQGTRLTVV.

The count of this clone is one. CDR3: CATSSQFAYHISSYNEQFF. The DNA for the CDR3 is TGTGCCACCAGCTCCCAGTTTGCCTACCATATTAGCTCCTACAATGAGCAGTTCTTC. The chain is built from TRBV15 and TRBJ2-1; the D is unclear. The ends were cut back, 5 bases at V and 0 bases at J, with 23 bases in the middle. This CDR3 spans 19 amino acids. From germline, CDR1 is LNHNV and CDR2 YYDKDF (reference sequence).

The V gene is TRBV4-2, the J gene TRBJ2-1, with TRBD2 matching over 8 bases. CDR1 is LGHNA and CDR2 is YNFKEQ in the germline V gene. The CDR3 is 19 amino acids. With 0 bases clipped from V and 2 bases from J, the junction kept 12 bases outside the gene matches. CDR3 in amino acids: CASSQDRRPGTRAYNEQFF. Written as DNA, the CDR3 is TGTGCCAGCAGCCAAGATCGGCGTCCCGGGACTAGGGCCTACAATGAGCAGTTCTTC.

This chain connects TRBV12-5 to TRBJ1-1; a possible D gene is TRBD1 (6 bases). Trimming shortened V by 7 bases and J by 0 bases, and 12 bases separated the two germline ends. Germline CDR1 reads LGHNT; CDR2 reads FRNRAP. This CDR3 spans 14 amino acids. In DNA, the CDR3 is TGTGCTAGTGTTCTCAGGGGACTGAACACTGAAGCTTTCTTT. This translates into CASVLRGLNTEAFF.

The chain combines TRBV19 with TRBJ2-1; D gene uncertain. Trimming shortened V by 10 bases and J by 0 bases, and 13 bases separated the two germline ends. The CDR3 has 14 amino acids. Per germline, CDR1 LNHDA and CDR2 SQIVND (reference sequence). CDR3 sequence (DNA): TGTGCCACCGCGCAGGTTGGCTCCTACAATGAGCAGTTCTTC. It specifies CATAQVGSYNEQFF.

The V gene is TRBV27, the J gene TRBJ1-2, with D tentatively TRBD1 (5 bases). Germline CDR1 reads MNHEY; CDR2 reads SMNVEV (reference sequence). The CDR3 runs 16 residues. V was shortened by 4 bases and J by 1 base, with 16 bases between the two germline ends. The CDR3 is CASSSAPRGNNYGYTF. CDR3 nucleotide sequence: TGTGCCAGCAGTTCCGCCCCGAGGGGTAATAACTATGGCTACACCTTC.

The chain employs TRBV4-2 and TRBJ2-5; 8 bases are shared with TRBD2. The germline CDR1 and CDR2 sequences are LGHNA and YNFKEQ. The CDR3 runs to 15 residues. V lost 4 bases and J lost 1; bases outside the gene matches: 5. The CDR3 loop reads CASSRRTSSQETQYF. The CDR3 DNA reads as TGTGCCAGCAGCCGCAGGACTAGCAGCCAAGAGACCCAGTACTTC.

The CDR3 DNA reads as TGCGCCAGCAGCCACGAAAAAGTTGACAGGGCGGAGGACACTGAAGCTTTCTTT. It yields the protein CASSHEKVDRAEDTEAFF. J is TRBJ1-1 and V is TRBV4-1; TRBD1 matches 7 bases. Germline CDR1 is MGHRA and CDR2 is YSYEKL. Germline trimming cut 3 bases from V and 3 bases from J; bases unmatched to any gene: 16. CDR3 length: 18 amino acids.

The rearrangement links TRBV7-3 to TRBJ2-3, with 7 bases aligning to TRBD2. After removal of 1 base from V and 4 bases from J, the junction contained 8 bases not matched to a gene. CDR1 SGHTA and CDR2 FQGTGA come from the germline V gene. This CDR3 is built from 16 residues. In nucleotides, the CDR3 is TGTGCCAGCAGCTTAATGGCGGCTAGCGGTCCAGATACGCAGTATTTT. It yields the protein CASSLMAASGPDTQYF.

V and J are TRBV15 and TRBJ1-5; possibly TRBD1 for D (6 bases). V lost 2 bases and J lost 4, with 15 bases in between. This CDR3 spans 16 amino acids. Germline values: CDR1 LNHNV, CDR2 YYDKDF (reference sequence). The CDR3 region has the DNA TGTGCCACCAGCAGACGGTGGGGGCTACGGAATCAGCCCCAGCATTTT. Translated, it gives CATSRRWGLRNQPQHF. Full variable domain (missing parts from reference TRBV15 and TRBJ1-5): DAMVIQNPRYQVTQFGKPVTLSCSQTLNHNVMYWYQQKSSQAPKLLFHYYDKDFNNEADTPDNFQSRRPNTSFCFLDIRSPGLGDTAMYLCATSRRWGLRNQPQHFGDGTRLSIL.

This clone appeared a single time. The rearrangement joins TRBV5-4 to TRBJ2-7, with a possible D match to TRBD1 (6 bases). Germline CDR1 and CDR2: SGHNT and YYREEE (reference sequence). The V end was cut by 1 base, the J end by 1 base, with 15 bases between. The CDR3 is 16 amino acids. The CDR3 is CASSLPKSRGSYEQYF. The DNA of the CDR3 is TGTGCCAGCAGCTTGCCTAAGTCCAGGGGATCCTACGAGCAGTACTTC.

The J gene is TRBJ2-3, the V gene TRBV30; D might be TRBD2 (5 bases). The CDR3 extends over 13 amino acids. Trimming stripped 2 bases from V and 6 bases from J, with 12 bases between. Germline V CDR1 and CDR2: GTSNPN, SVGIG (reference sequence). The CDR3: CAWSPPTGDTQYF. As DNA, the CDR3 is TGTGCCTGGAGTCCCCCCACGGGGGATACGCAGTATTTT.

The chain carries TRBV7-9 and TRBJ2-1; 10 bases align to TRBD2. V dropped 5 bases and J dropped 6; count of bases not matched to a gene: 7. Germline loops: CDR1 SEHNR, CDR2 FQNEAQ (reference sequence). The CDR3 contains 15 residues. For the CDR3, the DNA is TGTGCCAGCAGCCCTACCCTAGCGGGAGCCAATGAGCAGTTCTTC. The encoded protein is CASSPTLAGANEQFF. Based on the CDR3 plus reference TRBV7-9 and TRBJ2-1, the full variable domain is DTGVSQNPRHKITKRGQNVTFRCDPISEHNRLYWYRQTLGQGPEFLTYFQNEAQLEKSRLLSDRFSAERPKGSFSTLEIQRTEQGDSAMYLCASSPTLAGANEQFFGPGTRLTVL.